The next 14 T cell receptor beta chains were all read from a single sample in a study of OX40 agonist ivuxolimab in advanced cancers. Profiled with immunoSEQ multiplex PCR; TCRdb holds only in-frame clones, not every one. The sample lists around 67,000 clones; roughly 90% were seen once. The sequences come from CD4+ or CD8+ T cells sorted from blood, collected in a trial of the OX40 agonist ivuxolimab. Source of these receptors: an adult with an advanced solid tumor such as melanoma, head and neck, liver or kidney cancer.

V and J are TRBV7-2 and TRBJ1-2; 9 bases align to TRBD1. In germline, CDR1 is SGHTA, CDR2 FQGNSA. The CDR3 totals 14 residues. Trimming at V came to 5 bases and at J to 9 bases, leaving 10 bases not matched to a gene. The CDR3 DNA is TGTGCCAGCAGCACCCAATCGGACAGGGGTAGCTACACCTTC. It codes for CASSTQSDRGSYTF.

This chain links TRBV7-9 with TRBJ2-3, with D uncertain. The CDR3 contains 15 residues. Trimming pared 5 bases from V and 5 bases from J, leaving 17 bases between. The germline gives CDR1 SEHNR, CDR2 FQNEAQ (reference sequence). The CDR3 nucleotides are TGTGCCAGCAGCCCCCGGGCCCAGAGAAGAGATACGCAGTATTTT. Translation gives CASSPRAQRRDTQYF. The full variable domain, rest sourced from reference TRBV7-9 and TRBJ2-3, is DTGVSQNPRHKITKRGQNVTFRCDPISEHNRLYWYRQTLGQGPEFLTYFQNEAQLEKSRLLSDRFSAERPKGSFSTLEIQRTEQGDSAMYLCASSPRAQRRDTQYFGPGTRLTVL.

The V and J genes are TRBV18 and TRBJ2-1; D may be TRBD1 or TRBD2 (5 bases each). The V end was cut by 0 bases, the J end by 5 bases, with 5 bases between. Germline CDR1 is KGHSH and CDR2 is LQKENI. This CDR3 comprises 13 residues. CDR3 sequence: CASSPPGDNEQFF. The CDR3 DNA reads as TGTGCCAGCTCACCACCGGGGGACAATGAGCAGTTCTTC. The full variable domain, rest sourced from reference TRBV18 and TRBJ2-1, is NAGVMQNPRHLVRRRGQEARLRCSPMKGHSHVYWYRQLPEEGLKFMVYLQKENIIDESGMPKERFSAEFPKEGPSILRIQQVVRGDSAAYFCASSPPGDNEQFFGPGTRLTVL.

The J gene is TRBJ2-3, the V gene TRBV10-3, with 9 bases lining up with TRBD2. The CDR3 length is 15 residues. Germline CDR1 is ENHRY and CDR2 is SYGVKD. J gave up 4 bases and V 3 bases, and 5 bases lay outside the gene matches. The CDR3 is CAISDQAGGPDTQYF. The DNA of the CDR3 is TGTGCCATCAGTGATCAAGCGGGGGGTCCAGATACGCAGTATTTT.

The J gene is TRBJ2-3, the V gene TRBV5-6, with 9 bases lining up with TRBD2. This CDR3 spans 18 amino acids. V shed 0 bases and J 2 bases; nucleotides not matched to a gene: 10. The germline V gene has CDR1 SGHDT and CDR2 YYEEEE. The CDR3 region has the DNA TGTGCCAGCAGCTTGGCGGGGATTAGCGGGGGTCCCACAGATACGCAGTATTTT. The encoded protein is CASSLAGISGGPTDTQYF.

The gene calls are TRBV5-1 and TRBJ2-7, with D perhaps TRBD2 (6 bases). This CDR3 contains 14 residues. Trimming pared 2 bases from V and 2 bases from J, leaving 11 bases between. Germline-derived CDR1 and CDR2 are SGHRS and YFSETQ. The CDR3 is CASSLPSVTYEQYF. CDR3 in DNA: TGCGCCAGCAGCTTACCTAGCGTAACCTACGAGCAGTACTTC.

The chain joins TRBV18 to TRBJ2-7, with 9 nucleotides matching TRBD2. V was clipped by 0 bases and J by 7 bases; unmatched bases: 4. CDR1 and CDR2 (germline): KGHSH, LQKENI. This CDR3 region has 14 residues. The CDR3 DNA reads TGTGCCAGCTCACCACCGAAGAGCGGGAGGGAGCAGTACTTC. Translation: CASSPPKSGREQYF.

The J gene is TRBJ1-2, the V gene TRBV5-1, with a tentative D call TRBD1 (5 bases). CDR3 length equals 13 residues. In germline, CDR1 is SGHRS, CDR2 YFSETQ. The ends were cut back, 4 bases at V and 7 bases at J, with 14 bases in the middle. For the CDR3, the DNA is TGCGCCAGCAGCCCGGGGCCGGGGGTTGGCTACACCTTC. Translated: CASSPGPGVGYTF.

V is TRBV5-1 and J is TRBJ1-1, with 7 bases lining up with TRBD1. CDR1 is SGHRS, CDR2 YFSETQ, per germline. CDR3 length equals 15 residues. The junction had 6 bases not matched to a gene; V was cut back by 4 bases and J by 0 bases. DNA for the CDR3: TGCGCCAGCAGCGAACGCGGGACAGTGAACACTGAAGCTTTCTTT. It translates to CASSERGTVNTEAFF. The full variable domain, its missing parts supplied by reference TRBV5-1 and TRBJ1-1, is KAGVTQTPRYLIKTRGQQVTLSCSPISGHRSVSWYQQTPGQGLQFLFEYFSETQRNKGNFPGRFSGRQFSNSRSEMNVSTLELGDSALYLCASSERGTVNTEAFFGQGTRLTVV.

This sequence joins TRBV7-2 and TRBJ2-5; TRBD2 might be the D (6 bases). Trimming removed 5 bases from V and 2 bases from J, with 9 bases in between. The germline V gene has CDR1 SGHTA and CDR2 FQGNSA. This CDR3 spans 13 amino acids. The CDR3 sequence is CASSPGGQETQYF. In DNA form, the CDR3 reads TGTGCCAGCAGCCCCGGAGGGCAAGAGACCCAGTACTTC.

This clone came up once. The DNA of the CDR3 is TGCGCCAGCAGCTTGAGCAGTCGTGGGGATGAGCAGTTCTTC. This gives the protein CASSLSSRGDEQFF. The chain is built from TRBV5-1 and TRBJ2-1; D is unresolved. The CDR3 totals 14 residues. V lost 1 base, J lost 8 bases, and 13 bases lay in between. Germline CDR1 and CDR2: SGHRS and YFSETQ.

This chain uses TRBV10-1 with TRBJ2-7; 8 positions match TRBD1. The CDR3 contains 11 residues. The V gene end was trimmed by 8 bases and the J gene end by 5 bases; junction bases not matched to a gene: 2. The germline CDR1 and CDR2 sequences are WNHNN and SYGVQD (reference sequence). The CDR3 bases are TGCGCCAGCCAGGGGGCCCACGAGCAGTACTTC. Translation gives CASQGAHEQYF.

The chain recombines TRBV7-2 with TRBJ2-7, with D possibly being TRBD2 (7 bases). Trimming cost V 5 bases and J 7 bases, with 18 bases left between them. The CDR3 covers 14 residues. Germline V gene sequence: CDR1 SGHTA, CDR2 FQGNSA. CDR3 residues: CASSLNGGAGEQYF. In nucleotides, the CDR3 is TGTGCCAGCAGCCTCAATGGGGGGGCCGGGGAGCAGTACTTC.

The J gene is TRBJ1-1, the V gene TRBV5-1; a weak D match, TRBD1 (5 bases). Trimming left V 0 bases short and J 6 bases short, with 18 bases between. The CDR3 has 16 amino acids. CDR1 and CDR2 from the germline V gene are SGHRS and YFSETQ. The CDR3 DNA is TGCGCCAGCAGCTTGGGCTCGTGGCAGGGCAACGCTGAAGCTTTCTTT. As protein: CASSLGSWQGNAEAFF.